This is a list of T cell receptor beta chains from one sample in a study of blood T cell repertoires in COVID-19. TCRdb's copy holds only in-frame clones and misses some; the assay was immunoSEQ multiplex PCR. The table records over 15,000 clones, 82% of them present only once. The specimen was peripheral blood. The receptors stem from a human donor in a cohort sampled during active COVID-19. The CDR3 runs from the conserved cysteine through the conserved F or W. Fields, in order: CDR3 protein, V gene, J gene, D gene. D genes are given only for firm matches.

CDR3 protein: CASSATTGSGANVLTF
V gene: TRBV6-4
J gene: TRBJ2-6
D gene: NA

CDR3 protein: CASSSITLLAGSSYEQYF
V gene: TRBV13
J gene: TRBJ2-7
D gene: TRBD2

CDR3 protein: CATSRPPGANTEAFF
V gene: TRBV15
J gene: TRBJ1-1
D gene: NA

CDR3 protein: CASSQDTSRGETQYF
V gene: TRBV4-2
J gene: TRBJ2-5
D gene: NA

CDR3 protein: CASSPRRGQPQHF
V gene: TRBV12-3/TRBV12-4
J gene: TRBJ1-5
D gene: NA

CDR3 protein: CASSYIGGLKNTEAFF
V gene: TRBV6-5
J gene: TRBJ1-1
D gene: NA

CDR3 protein: CASSQEHGETQYF
V gene: TRBV7-9
J gene: TRBJ2-5
D gene: NA

CDR3 protein: CASSELYEQYF
V gene: TRBV6-1
J gene: TRBJ2-7
D gene: NA

CDR3 protein: CASSLAAGLSSYEQYF
V gene: TRBV5-1
J gene: TRBJ2-7
D gene: NA

CDR3 protein: CASSIQRLYQETQYF
V gene: TRBV25-1
J gene: TRBJ2-5
D gene: NA

CDR3 protein: CASSRAQPPYEQYF
V gene: TRBV19
J gene: TRBJ2-7
D gene: NA

CDR3 protein: CASSLRVGLAGVYEQYF
V gene: TRBV6-2/TRBV6-3
J gene: TRBJ2-7
D gene: TRBD2

CDR3 protein: CATPSSTGPNSPLHF
V gene: TRBV28
J gene: TRBJ1-6
D gene: NA

CDR3 protein: CSVVSGTYNEQFF
V gene: TRBV29-1
J gene: TRBJ2-1
D gene: TRBD2

CDR3 protein: CASSFLRNEQFF
V gene: TRBV5-6
J gene: TRBJ2-1
D gene: NA

CDR3 protein: CASSLLQGLNSPLHF
V gene: TRBV28
J gene: TRBJ1-6
D gene: TRBD1

CDR3 protein: CASRTSDTYNEQFF
V gene: TRBV7-8
J gene: TRBJ2-1
D gene: TRBD2

CDR3 protein: CASGPGLKNIQYF
V gene: TRBV12-5
J gene: TRBJ2-4
D gene: TRBD2

CDR3 protein: CASTRQGSTEKLFF
V gene: TRBV21-1
J gene: TRBJ1-4
D gene: NA

CDR3 protein: CASKSSSGANVLTF
V gene: TRBV11-3
J gene: TRBJ2-6
D gene: NA

CDR3 protein: CASRYGGDTQYF
V gene: TRBV12-3/TRBV12-4
J gene: TRBJ2-3
D gene: NA

CDR3 protein: CASKLPGGNEQYF
V gene: TRBV5-1
J gene: TRBJ2-7
D gene: TRBD2

CDR3 protein: CASSEASSGANVLTF
V gene: TRBV6-1
J gene: TRBJ2-6
D gene: NA

CDR3 protein: CASSQEGTGSVQAFF
V gene: TRBV4-2
J gene: TRBJ1-1
D gene: TRBD1

CDR3 protein: CATQLAGGGEQYF
V gene: TRBV10-3
J gene: TRBJ2-7
D gene: TRBD2

CDR3 protein: CASSPAGGRNTGELFF
V gene: TRBV5-1
J gene: TRBJ2-2
D gene: NA

CDR3 protein: CSVVKFEGGYTF
V gene: TRBV29-1
J gene: TRBJ1-2
D gene: NA

CDR3 protein: CASSPTGEVFF
V gene: TRBV6-6
J gene: TRBJ2-1
D gene: TRBD1

CDR3 protein: CASSYTQGDRGNQPQHF
V gene: TRBV19
J gene: TRBJ1-5
D gene: TRBD1

CDR3 protein: CASRSGSYNEQFF
V gene: TRBV28
J gene: TRBJ2-1
D gene: NA

CDR3 protein: CASSFKGAIYTEAFF
V gene: TRBV7-2
J gene: TRBJ1-1
D gene: TRBD1

CDR3 protein: CASSKTPGRGREGLVTGELFF
V gene: TRBV6-2/TRBV6-3
J gene: TRBJ2-2
D gene: TRBD2

CDR3 protein: CATSRGGEAFF
V gene: TRBV15
J gene: TRBJ1-1
D gene: NA

CDR3 protein: CATPFRDRDYEQYF
V gene: TRBV28
J gene: TRBJ2-7
D gene: TRBD1

CDR3 protein: CASSLGAHSMNTEAFF
V gene: TRBV11-2
J gene: TRBJ1-1
D gene: NA

CDR3 protein: CASSLRRGTQYF
V gene: TRBV12-3/TRBV12-4
J gene: TRBJ2-3
D gene: NA

CDR3 protein: CASSYSSGANVLTF
V gene: TRBV6-2/TRBV6-3
J gene: TRBJ2-6
D gene: NA

CDR3 protein: CASSTSAANTGELFF
V gene: TRBV19
J gene: TRBJ2-2
D gene: NA

CDR3 protein: CASSEEDRGPYEQYF
V gene: TRBV6-1
J gene: TRBJ2-7
D gene: TRBD1

CDR3 protein: CASSLRREAFF
V gene: TRBV12-3/TRBV12-4
J gene: TRBJ1-1
D gene: NA

CDR3 protein: CATSRVSGTITTGELFF
V gene: TRBV15
J gene: TRBJ2-2
D gene: NA

CDR3 protein: CATSPLIRDQETQYF
V gene: TRBV15
J gene: TRBJ2-5
D gene: NA

CDR3 protein: CASSERETDTQYF
V gene: TRBV6-4
J gene: TRBJ2-3
D gene: TRBD2

CDR3 protein: CASSQERLGGSNTEAFF
V gene: TRBV3-1/TRBV3-2
J gene: TRBJ1-1
D gene: TRBD1

CDR3 protein: CATSQDRTQPQHF
V gene: TRBV24-1
J gene: TRBJ1-5
D gene: NA

CDR3 protein: CASSERGTGYYEQYF
V gene: TRBV2
J gene: TRBJ2-7
D gene: TRBD1

CDR3 protein: CASSIRALRTEAFF
V gene: TRBV5-4
J gene: TRBJ1-1
D gene: NA

CDR3 protein: CASSPPRRDEQYF
V gene: TRBV28
J gene: TRBJ2-7
D gene: NA

CDR3 protein: CAWSVREIERHINEQFF
V gene: TRBV30
J gene: TRBJ2-1
D gene: NA

CDR3 protein: CASSGDSNSYEQYF
V gene: TRBV9
J gene: TRBJ2-7
D gene: NA

CDR3 protein: CASSFTRDKQYF
V gene: TRBV7-9
J gene: TRBJ2-7
D gene: NA

CDR3 protein: CASSATGQEAYNEQFF
V gene: TRBV9
J gene: TRBJ2-1
D gene: TRBD1

CDR3 protein: CAISVDQETQYF
V gene: TRBV10-3
J gene: TRBJ2-5
D gene: NA

CDR3 protein: CASRTLAGGPYEQYF
V gene: TRBV2
J gene: TRBJ2-7
D gene: TRBD2